The clone carrying this TCR beta chain showed up just a few times. Its specificity is unknown. This sample is part of a study of OX40 agonist ivuxolimab in advanced cancers. Clones were read by immunoSEQ multiplex PCR, and TCRdb kept only the in-frame ones, dropping some. The sample has some 45,000 clones; roughly four fifths are singletons. CDR3 size: 13 residues. Germline-derived CDR1 and CDR2 are MNHEY and SVGAGI. Trimming stripped 6 bases from V and 2 bases from J, with 10 bases between. The study, taken as a whole, reports: CD8+ T cells showed, on average, more clonal expansion than CD4+ cells.

Samples were taken at baseline and on day 1 of cycles 4 and 7. The sequencing used CD4+ or CD8+ T cells sorted from blood, collected in a trial of the OX40 agonist ivuxolimab. The source of this sequence is an adult with an advanced solid tumor such as melanoma, head and neck, liver or kidney cancer. This chain connects TRBV6-5 to TRBJ1-2, with D hard to call. Here the CDR3 reads CASRRRKNYGYTF. CDR3 in DNA: TGTGCCAGCAGGCGGCGCAAAAACTATGGCTACACCTTC.